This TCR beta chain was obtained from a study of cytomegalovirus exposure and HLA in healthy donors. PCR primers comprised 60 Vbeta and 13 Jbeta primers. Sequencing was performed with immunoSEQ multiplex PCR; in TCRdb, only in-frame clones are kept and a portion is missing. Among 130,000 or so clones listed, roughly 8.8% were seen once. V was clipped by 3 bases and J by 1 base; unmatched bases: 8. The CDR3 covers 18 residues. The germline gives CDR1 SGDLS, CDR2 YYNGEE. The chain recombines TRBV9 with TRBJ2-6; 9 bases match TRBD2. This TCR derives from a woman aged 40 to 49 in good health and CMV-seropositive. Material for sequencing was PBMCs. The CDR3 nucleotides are TGTGCCAGCAGCGCGGACTTGCGGGGGGGATCTGGGGCCAACGTCCTGACTTTC. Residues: CASSADLRGGSGANVLTF.